Shown below are 25 T cell receptor beta chains from a single sample sequenced in a study of post-analysis software for immune sequencing data. Points from the study as a whole: TRBV5-6, TRBV5-1 and TRBV20-1 belonged to a set of about 5 TRBV segments that were more frequent in patients than controls.

Sequencing libraries made from TCR beta cDNA carried unique molecular identifiers. TCRdb reanalysed the PCR reads using MiXCR and keeps one entry per CDR3 protein. There are roughly 800,000 distinct CDR3 sequences in the sample; about 53% occur only once, and roughly 4.4% lies in the top ten. Their antigens remain unidentified. Sequencing was done on a sample of blood. Every receptor here comes from a girl aged 5-17 years with multiple sclerosis.

The rearrangement uses TRBV7-9 and TRBJ2-5, with a possible D match to TRBD2 (6 bases). The CDR3 is 15 residues long. V gave up 5 bases and J gave up 2 bases, with 15 bases separating them. The germline V gene has CDR1 SEHNR and CDR2 FQNEAQ (reference sequence). CDR3: CASSRSGTAQETQYF. DNA of the CDR3: TGTGCCAGCAGCCGATCGGGGACTGCACAAGAGACCCAGTACTTC. Full variable domain (outside the CDR3, taken from reference TRBV7-9 and TRBJ2-5): DTGVSQNPRHKITKRGQNVTFRCDPISEHNRLYWYRQTLGQGPEFLTYFQNEAQLEKSRLLSDRFSAERPKGSFSTLEIQRTEQGDSAMYLCASSRSGTAQETQYFGPGTRLLVL.

The chain is built from TRBV6-1 and TRBJ1-1, with D unresolved. The CDR3 consists of 13 residues. Germline CDR1 reads MNHNS; CDR2 reads SASEGT. V dropped 2 bases and J dropped 4 bases, with 8 bases sitting between them. The CDR3 loop reads CASSESEFTEAFF. The CDR3 nucleotides read TGTGCCAGCAGTGAATCAGAATTCACTGAAGCTTTCTTT.

This clonotype was observed a single time. The chain carries TRBV6-1 and TRBJ2-1; D perhaps matches TRBD1 (5 bases). The germline CDR1 and CDR2 sequences are MNHNS and SASEGT. This CDR3 comprises 14 residues. Trimming pared 6 bases from V and 7 bases from J, leaving 16 bases between. Here the CDR3 reads CASRQDILANEQFF. The CDR3 DNA reads TGTGCCAGCAGACAGGACATCCTGGCAAATGAGCAGTTCTTC.

A few counts support this clonotype. The V gene is TRBV20-1, the J gene TRBJ2-3; 8 bases are a match to TRBD2. The V gene end was trimmed by 6 bases and the J gene end by 4 bases; junction bases not matched to a gene: 6. The CDR3 totals 13 residues. Germline assignment: CDR1 DFQATT and CDR2 SNEGSKA (reference sequence). CDR3 coding DNA: TGCAGTGCCGACGGACTAGCCGCAGATACGCAGTATTTT. This encodes CSADGLAADTQYF.

V is TRBV3-1 and J is TRBJ1-1; D is unresolved. Germline values: CDR1 LGHDT, CDR2 YNNKEL (reference sequence). Trimming left V 4 bases short and J 2 bases short, with 14 bases between. This CDR3 has 15 amino acids. CDR3 sequence reads: CASSLKGPLNTEAFF. The CDR3, as DNA: TGTGCCAGCAGCCTAAAGGGCCCACTAAACACTGAAGCTTTCTTT.

This clonotype was detected only a few times. This chain connects TRBV4-1 to TRBJ2-1, with 7 bases aligning to TRBD1. Germline loops: CDR1 MGHRA, CDR2 YSYEKL. The CDR3 loop spans 16 amino acids. V shed 0 bases, J shed 6 bases, and the junction held 8 bases outside the gene matches. The CDR3 loop is CASSQDRPAGGNEQFF. For the CDR3, the DNA is TGCGCCAGCAGCCAAGATAGGCCGGCAGGGGGCAATGAGCAGTTCTTC.

CDR3 coding DNA: TGTGCCAGCAGCTTACCCACCTTGGGACAGGGCCTAAGCACAGATACGCAGTATTTT. It encodes CASSLPTLGQGLSTDTQYF. This chain links TRBV11-2 with TRBJ2-3, with TRBD1 matching 9 bases. From germline, CDR1 is SGHAT and CDR2 FQNNGV. V lost 2 bases and J lost 0; bases outside the gene matches: 12. The CDR3 is 19 residues long.

This clonotype was seen only a few times. The chain joins TRBV12-3 or TRBV12-4 to TRBJ2-1; a weak D match, TRBD2 (5 bases). The CDR3 is made up of 14 amino acids. With 6 bases removed from V and 2 bases from J, the gap between germline ends came to 11 bases. The CDR3 is CASRASRAYNEQFF. The DNA for the CDR3 is TGTGCCAGCAGAGCTAGCAGAGCCTACAATGAGCAGTTCTTC.

The chain links TRBV5-1 to TRBJ2-7; D gene unclear. V was shortened by 2 bases and J by 4 bases, with 16 bases between the two germline ends. The germline gives CDR1 SGHRS, CDR2 YFSETQ. The CDR3 has 15 residues. The CDR3 DNA reads as TGCGCCAGCAGCTTCGTGGTACAGTCCCGTTACGAGCAGTACTTC. It encodes CASSFVVQSRYEQYF.

The chain couples TRBV27 to TRBJ2-5, with a tentative D call TRBD1 (5 bases). Germline V gives CDR1 MNHEY, CDR2 SMNVEV (reference sequence). The CDR3 spans 14 residues. Trimming cost V 5 bases and J 4 bases, with 14 bases left between them. CDR3 residues: CASSPRVVRETQYF. CDR3 nucleotide sequence: TGTGCCAGCAGTCCCAGGGTGGTACGAGAGACCCAGTACTTC.

This chain connects TRBV2 to TRBJ2-1; D gene unclear. The V gene's germline CDR1 is SNHLY and CDR2 FYNNEI. The V and J ends lost 1 base and 4 bases respectively, with 5 bases between them. This CDR3 spans 13 amino acids. CDR3 protein: CASSEEVYNEQFF. CDR3 in DNA: TGTGCCAGCAGTGAAGAGGTATACAATGAGCAGTTCTTC.

The rearrangement uses TRBV7-9 and TRBJ2-7; D might be TRBD1 (6 bases). The CDR3 is 13 residues long. The ends were cut back, 3 bases at V and 2 bases at J, with 8 bases in the middle. Germline V gene lookup returns CDR1 SEHNR and CDR2 FQNEAQ (reference sequence). CDR3 DNA sequence: TGTGCCAGCAGCTTCGGGACACCCTACGAGCAGTACTTC. Its protein product is CASSFGTPYEQYF.

V usage is TRBV20-1 and J usage is TRBJ2-3; 7 bases align to TRBD2. The CDR3 has 16 residues. V dropped 3 bases and J dropped 5; count of bases not matched to a gene: 14. Per the germline V gene, CDR1 is DFQATT and CDR2 is SNEGSKA (reference sequence). The CDR3 DNA is TGCAGTGCTAGTGTCGGAGGGGCGGGAGTGGGAGATACGCAGTATTTT. Translated, it gives CSASVGGAGVGDTQYF.

The V and J genes are TRBV19 and TRBJ2-7; TRBD1 agrees at 8 bases. The CDR3 is 13 residues long. With 8 bases clipped from V and 3 bases from J, the junction kept 6 bases outside the gene matches. The germline CDR1 and CDR2 sequences are LNHDA and SQIVND (reference sequence). Written as DNA, the CDR3 is TGTGCCAGTTCCGGGACAGGACTCTACGAGCAGTACTTC. Translated, it gives CASSGTGLYEQYF.

The chain couples TRBV7-3 to TRBJ2-1; 10 bases match TRBD2. V lost 4 bases, J lost 9 bases, and 9 bases stayed unmatched. This CDR3 region has 15 residues. Per the germline V gene, CDR1 is SGHTA and CDR2 is FQGTGA. The CDR3 loop reads CASSSDASGRSEQFF. CDR3 DNA sequence: TGTGCCAGCAGCTCAGACGCTAGCGGGAGAAGTGAGCAGTTCTTC.

A few counts support this clonotype. The chain couples TRBV20-1 to TRBJ1-2; D not certain. Germline V gene lookup returns CDR1 DFQATT and CDR2 SNEGSKA (reference sequence). Trimming removed 5 bases from V and 4 bases from J, with 11 bases in between. This CDR3 has 12 amino acids. This CDR3 is CSASRRTYGYTF. The CDR3 DNA is TGCAGTGCTTCAAGACGGACCTATGGCTACACCTTC.

The chain links TRBV20-1 to TRBJ2-7; the D gene is possibly TRBD1 (7 bases). Germline-derived CDR1 and CDR2 are DFQATT and SNEGSKA (reference sequence). V dropped 2 bases and J dropped 2 bases, with 13 bases sitting between them. This CDR3 is built from 14 residues. The CDR3 nucleotides are TGCAGTGCTAGACCCCAGGGGGGCCCCTACGAGCAGTACTTC. It is translated as CSARPQGGPYEQYF.

The rearrangement links TRBV24-1 to TRBJ2-1, with TRBD2 identical over 13 bases. The DNA end lines up better with TRBJ2-7; the J call may be wrong. The CDR3 runs to 19 residues. The germline gives CDR1 KGHDR, CDR2 SFDVKD. The CDR3 loop is CATSDLGGLAGLQGDEQYF. In DNA form, the CDR3 reads TGTGCCACCAGTGATTTAGGGGGACTAGCGGGATTGCAGGGCGATGAGCAGTACTTC.

The rearrangement uses TRBV27 and TRBJ2-1, with TRBD2 identical over 8 bases. CDR3 length: 13 amino acids. The germline V gene has CDR1 MNHEY and CDR2 SMNVEV (reference sequence). Losses at the gene ends were 6 bases for V and 9 bases for J; bases not matched to a gene: 7. CDR3 sequence reads: CASSPRTSSEQFF. The CDR3 nucleotides read TGTGCCAGCAGCCCTAGGACTAGCAGTGAGCAGTTCTTC.

This clonotype appeared a few times. The chain recombines TRBV20-1 with TRBJ2-5, with TRBD2 matching 13 bases. Unmatched junction bases numbered 6, after V lost 3 bases and J lost 11 bases. The length of the CDR3 is 13 residues. CDR1 and CDR2 from the germline V gene are DFQATT and SNEGSKA (reference sequence). CDR3 sequence: CSARGTSGVGQYF. For the CDR3, the DNA is TGCAGTGCTAGGGGGACTAGCGGGGTGGGGCAGTACTTC.

V and J are TRBV6-5 and TRBJ2-1, with D unclear. Germline values: CDR1 MNHEY, CDR2 SVGAGI. The CDR3 contains 14 residues. V lost 0 bases, J lost 5 bases, and 8 bases lay in between. The CDR3 region has the DNA TGTGCCAGCAGTTACTCGTGGACCAACAATGAGCAGTTCTTC. This encodes CASSYSWTNNEQFF.

This clonotype has just a few counts. This sequence joins TRBV6-5 and TRBJ2-1; no definite D call. Trimming left V 7 bases short and J 5 bases short, with 15 bases between. CDR1 is MNHEY, CDR2 SVGAGI, per germline. This CDR3 contains 14 residues. Here the CDR3 DNA reads TGTGCCAGCAAGGACCCTGGGCGGAACAATGAGCAGTTCTTC. It is translated as CASKDPGRNNEQFF.

The CDR3 is CASSFDSGNTEAFF. The CDR3 DNA reads as TGCGCCAGCAGCTTTGACAGTGGGAACACTGAAGCTTTCTTT. The V gene is TRBV5-1, the J gene TRBJ1-1; D is perhaps TRBD1 (5 bases). CDR3 size: 14 residues. V lost 2 bases to trimming and J lost 1 base, with 9 bases between them. The germline CDR1 and CDR2 sequences are SGHRS and YFSETQ.

This clonotype was observed a single time. V gene TRBV10-3 combines with J gene TRBJ2-1; 8 nucleotides align to TRBD1. The junction had 15 bases not matched to a gene; V was cut back by 11 bases and J by 6 bases. CDR3 length: 15 amino acids. Germline V CDR1 and CDR2: ENHRY, SYGVKD. The CDR3 loop is CAARDSGGVSNEQFF. CDR3 bases: TGTGCCGCCAGGGATTCAGGGGGCGTGAGCAATGAGCAGTTCTTC.

The DNA for the CDR3 is TGTGCCAGCAGCTTATCCTACGGGACCCAGTACTTC. It yields the protein CASSLSYGTQYF. The gene calls are TRBV7-9 and TRBJ2-7, with unresolved D. The DNA end lines up better with TRBJ2-5; the J call may be wrong. The CDR3 totals 12 residues. Germline CDR1 reads SEHNR; CDR2 reads FQNEAQ (reference sequence).